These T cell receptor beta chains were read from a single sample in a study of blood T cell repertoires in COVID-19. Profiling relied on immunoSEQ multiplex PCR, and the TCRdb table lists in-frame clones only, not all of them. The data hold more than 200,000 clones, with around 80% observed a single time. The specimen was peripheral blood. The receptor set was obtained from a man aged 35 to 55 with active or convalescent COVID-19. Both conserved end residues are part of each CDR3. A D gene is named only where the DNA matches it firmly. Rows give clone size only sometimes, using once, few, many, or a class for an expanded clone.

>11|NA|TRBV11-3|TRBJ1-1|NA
TGTGCCAGCAGTGGATGGGCGGAAGCTTTCTTT
CASSGWAEAFF
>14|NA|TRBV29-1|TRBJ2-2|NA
TGCAGCTGTCGGGGGACCACGAACACCGGGGAGCTGTTTTTT
CSCRGTTNTGELFF
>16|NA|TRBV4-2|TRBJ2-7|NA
TGTGCCAGCAGCCAAGGCCCCGGACAGCTCCCCTACGAGCAGTACTTC
CASSQGPGQLPYEQYF
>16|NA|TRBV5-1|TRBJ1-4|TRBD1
TGCGCCAGCAGCTTGTACAGGGGTCAAACTAATGAAAAACTGTTTTTT
CASSLYRGQTNEKLFF
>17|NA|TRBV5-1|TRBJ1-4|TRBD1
TGCGCCAGCAGCTTGGCCCTAGACAGGGTGTCTAATGAAAAACTGTTTTTT
CASSLALDRVSNEKLFF
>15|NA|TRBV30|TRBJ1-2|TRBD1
TGTGCCTGGAAGAACCGGGACAGGGGATCTCGTGGCTACACCTTC
CAWKNRDRGSRGYTF
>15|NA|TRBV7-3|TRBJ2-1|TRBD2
TGTGCCAGCAGCTTAACGACTAGCGGGGCGGATGAGCAGTTCTTC
CASSLTTSGADEQFF
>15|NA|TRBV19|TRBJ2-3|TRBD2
TGTGCCAGCTCCTCGGGGGGGGCCCGCACAGATACGCAGTATTTT
CASSSGGARTDTQYF
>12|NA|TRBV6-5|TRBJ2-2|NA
TGTGCCAGCAGGTTTCAGGGCGGGGAGCTGTTTTTT
CASRFQGGELFF
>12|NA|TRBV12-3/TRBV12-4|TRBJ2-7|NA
TGTGCCAGCAGCCGAGCGTACGAGAAGCAGTACTTC
CASSRAYEKQYF
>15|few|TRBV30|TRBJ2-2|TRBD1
TGTGCCTGCTCTCCTGGGACAGGGCTCACCGGGGAGCTGTTTTTT
CACSPGTGLTGELFF
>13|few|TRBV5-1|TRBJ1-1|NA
TGCGCCAGCAGCTTGATGGCGAACACTGAAGCTTTCTTT
CASSLMANTEAFF
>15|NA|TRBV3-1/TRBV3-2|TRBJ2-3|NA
TGTGCCAGCAGCCAATCCAACTCCAGCGCCGATACGCAGTATTTT
CASSQSNSSADTQYF
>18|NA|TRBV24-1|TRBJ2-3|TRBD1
TGTGCCACCAGTGATTCCCTCCAGGGGGCCCGGGCCACAGATACGCAGTATTTT
CATSDSLQGARATDTQYF
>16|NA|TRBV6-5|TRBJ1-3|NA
TGTGCCAGCAGTTACTCCCTCAGGCTGGCTGGAAACACCATATATTTT
CASSYSLRLAGNTIYF
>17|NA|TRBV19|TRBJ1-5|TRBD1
TGTGCCAGTAGTATAGTTCAAGGGACAGAAAAAGATCAGCCCCAGCATTTT
CASSIVQGTEKDQPQHF
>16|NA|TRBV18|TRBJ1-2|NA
TGTGCCAGCTCACCTGGTAGCCAGTCCGGGTTCTATGGCTACACCTTC
CASSPGSQSGFYGYTF
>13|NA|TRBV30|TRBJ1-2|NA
TGTGCCTGGAGTGGTGTAGTAAGCTATGGCTACACCTTC
CAWSGVVSYGYTF
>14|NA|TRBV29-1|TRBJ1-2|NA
TGCAGCGTTGTGGAACAGGAGTCCTCCTATGGCTACACCTTC
CSVVEQESSYGYTF
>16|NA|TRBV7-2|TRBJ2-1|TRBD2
TGTGCCAGCAGCTCGTTAGCGGGGGGATTAAACAATGAGCAGTTCTTC
CASSSLAGGLNNEQFF
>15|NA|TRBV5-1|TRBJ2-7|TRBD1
TGCGCCAGCAGCTTGACCCAGACAGGGAGCTACGAGCAGTACTTC
CASSLTQTGSYEQYF
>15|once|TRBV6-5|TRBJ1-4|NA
TGTGCCAGCAGTCCCTACTCTTTCAGCGGTGAAAAACTGTTTTTT
CASSPYSFSGEKLFF
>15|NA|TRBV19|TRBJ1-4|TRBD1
TGTGCCAGTAGTTGGACAGGGGGAGAAAATGAAAAACTGTTTTTT
CASSWTGGENEKLFF
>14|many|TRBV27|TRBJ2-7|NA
TGTGCCAGCAGTTTAGACATTAGCTCCTACGAGCAGTACTTC
CASSLDISSYEQYF
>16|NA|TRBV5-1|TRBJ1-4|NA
TGCGCCAGCAGCTTGGTAGGGGGTCCGGCTAATGAAAAACTGTTTTTT
CASSLVGGPANEKLFF